Presented here are 10 T cell receptor beta chains from one specimen sequenced in a study of T cell responses to AZD1222 COVID-19 vaccine. Sequencing used immunoSEQ multiplex PCR; TCRdb keeps in-frame clones, though not all of them. This table has some 120,000 clones, about 90% appearing once. Sequenced here: peripheral blood, sampled 28 days after the second AZD1222 dose. Every receptor here comes from an adult who received the AZD1222 COVID-19 vaccine.

The V gene is TRBV4-1, the J gene TRBJ2-3; D ambiguous. V gave up 0 bases and J gave up 10 bases, with 5 bases separating them. The V gene's germline CDR1 is MGHRA and CDR2 YSYEKL. This CDR3 region has 11 residues. The CDR3 loop reads CASSQDGAQYF. The CDR3 DNA sequence: TGCGCCAGCAGCCAAGATGGCGCGCAGTATTTT.

The chain links TRBV5-4 to TRBJ1-2; D possibly corresponds to TRBD1 (6 bases). This CDR3 is 13 amino acids long. V was clipped by 1 base and J by 7 bases, with 11 bases between them. Germline assignment: CDR1 SGHNT and CDR2 YYREEE (reference sequence). The DNA of the CDR3 is TGTGCCAGCAGCTTGCAGGGGAGGAGTGGCTACACCTTC. Protein sequence: CASSLQGRSGYTF.

This clone occurred once. This chain links TRBV12-5 with TRBJ2-1; TRBD2 agrees at 8 bases. The CDR3 is 15 amino acids. Germline CDR1 LGHNT, CDR2 FRNRAP. J was trimmed by 4 bases and V by 5 bases; bases with no gene match: 7. The CDR3 DNA follows: TGTGCTAGTGGTAATTCACGGGGGGGTTACAATGAGCAGTTCTTC. Translation gives CASGNSRGGYNEQFF.

The J gene is TRBJ2-3, the V gene TRBV19, with 9 bases fitting TRBD1. V shed 3 bases and J 0 bases; nucleotides not matched to a gene: 10. The V gene's germline CDR1 is LNHDA and CDR2 SQIVND (reference sequence). This CDR3 contains 18 residues. As DNA, the CDR3 is TGTGCCAGTAGTATCCCAACGGGACAGGGCCATAGCACAGATACGCAGTATTTT. It encodes CASSIPTGQGHSTDTQYF.

This chain links TRBV9 with TRBJ2-2; 10 bases map to TRBD2. The V gene's germline CDR1 is SGDLS and CDR2 YYNGEE. The trim removed 0 bases at V and 1 base at J, leaving 3 bases unmatched. There are 17 residues in the CDR3. The CDR3 is CASSVGRTSGNTGELFF. In nucleotides, the CDR3 is TGTGCCAGCAGCGTAGGAAGGACTAGCGGGAACACCGGGGAGCTGTTTTTT.

This clone appeared once. The chain combines TRBV5-1 with TRBJ1-1, with 8 bases identical to TRBD1. The V gene end was trimmed by 1 base and the J gene end by 8 bases; junction bases not matched to a gene: 10. The CDR3 totals 15 residues. The germline V gene has CDR1 SGHRS and CDR2 YFSETQ. The DNA of the CDR3 is TGCGCCAGCAGCTTGTTAATAGGACAGGGCGGAGAAGCTTTCTTT. Its translation: CASSLLIGQGGEAFF.

The gene calls are TRBV6-5 and TRBJ2-7; 7 bases map to TRBD2. This CDR3 is built from 14 residues. Germline V gives CDR1 MNHEY, CDR2 SVGAGI. Losses at the gene ends were 7 bases for V and 2 bases for J; bases not matched to a gene: 8. CDR3 DNA: TGTGCCAGCATTTTTAGCGGGTCCACCTACGAGCAGTACTTC. Protein product: CASIFSGSTYEQYF.

The chain is built from TRBV19 and TRBJ2-1, with 11 bases identical to TRBD2. Germline-derived CDR1 and CDR2 are LNHDA and SQIVND (reference sequence). With 6 bases clipped from V and 4 bases from J, the junction kept 8 bases outside the gene matches. The CDR3 is 16 amino acids. CDR3 sequence reads: CASRPTSGVLYNEQFF. The CDR3 nucleotides read TGTGCCAGTAGGCCGACTAGCGGGGTCCTATACAATGAGCAGTTCTTC.

A remark on this clone: A much larger clone lies a single base off, so this may be a read error. J is TRBJ2-2 and V is TRBV6-1; D is ambiguous. V lost 3 bases to trimming and J lost 1 base, with 3 bases between them. The germline V gene encodes CDR1 MNHNS and CDR2 SASEGT. The CDR3 totals 13 residues. CDR3 bases: TGTGCCAGCAGTGACAGGAACACCGGGGAGCTGTTTTTT. Amino acid sequence: CASSDRNTGELFF.

The chain uses TRBV24-1 and TRBJ2-1, with D unclear. The germline gives CDR1 KGHDR, CDR2 SFDVKD. The CDR3 totals 12 residues. V dropped 4 bases and J dropped 8 bases, with 8 bases sitting between them. In nucleotides, the CDR3 is TGTGCCACCAGTGACCCCTTCGATGAGCAGTTCTTC. It is translated as CATSDPFDEQFF.